Listed below are T cell receptor beta chains from one sample, sequenced in a study of CD8 T cells in ankylosing spondylitis. TCRdb itself ran the 5' RACE reads through MiXCR, one entry per CDR3 protein. The sample includes fewer than 25,000 distinct CDR3 sequences, about an eighth of them seen just once. Sequencing was carried out using blood. The receptors were sampled from a male donor with ankylosing spondylitis or in good health (not recorded which). Both conserved end residues are part of each CDR3. The D gene is left open where the match is weak. Size is omitted from some rows. Given values are once, few, many or a class for expanded clones.

D gene,J gene,V gene,clone size,CDR3 protein,CDR3 DNA
TRBD2,TRBJ2-1,TRBV14,few,CASSQRLADNEQFF,TGTGCCAGCAGCCAACGACTAGCGGACAATGAGCAGTTCTTC
.,TRBJ2-2,TRBV6-2/TRBV6-3,.,CASSTTRTGVPGELFF,TGTGCCAGCAGTACCACCCGAACCGGGGTTCCCGGGGAGCTGTTTTTT
.,TRBJ2-7,TRBV28,.,CASSFTGARSYEQYF,TGTGCCAGCAGTTTTACGGGGGCGAGGTCCTACGAGCAGTACTTC
.,TRBJ1-4,TRBV20-1,.,CSAATGLNEKLFF,TGCAGTGCAGCTACAGGCCTAAATGAAAAACTGTTTTTT
.,TRBJ2-5,TRBV7-9,few,CASMGRRNQETQYF,TGTGCCAGCATGGGCCGTAGGAACCAAGAGACCCAGTACTTC
.,TRBJ2-2,TRBV7-9,.,CASSYAGAGSWELFF,TGTGCCAGCAGCTATGCAGGAGCAGGATCATGGGAGCTGTTTTTT
.,TRBJ2-7,TRBV6-2/TRBV6-3,.,CASSRTGPYEQYF,TGTGCCAGCAGCCGAACAGGGCCCTACGAGCAGTACTTC
.,TRBJ2-1,TRBV5-1,.,CASSLRGSYNEQFF,TGCGCCAGCAGCTTACGGGGGTCCTACAATGAGCAGTTCTTC
.,TRBJ2-3,TRBV12-3/TRBV12-4,.,CASSSHSDTQYF,TGTGCCAGCAGTTCCCATAGCGATACGCAGTATTTT
.,TRBJ2-3,TRBV7-2,many,CASSRTNTDTQYF,TGTGCCAGCAGCCGGACCAACACAGATACGCAGTATTTT
.,TRBJ1-1,TRBV10-3,many,CAIRSYTEAFF,TGTGCCATCCGATCTTATACTGAAGCTTTCTTT
.,TRBJ1-1,TRBV6-2/TRBV6-3,many,CASSYPTLNTEAFF,TGTGCCAGCAGTTACCCAACATTGAACACTGAAGCTTTCTTT
TRBD1,TRBJ1-6,TRBV7-2,many,CASSLGQGWSPLHF,TGTGCCAGCAGCTTAGGACAGGGTTGGTCACCCCTCCACTTT